This T cell receptor beta chain was found in a study of blood T cell repertoires in COVID-19. About the research overall: Acute-phase and convalescent COVID-19 samples originated in the United States, Italy and Spain. From T cells, B-cell-depleted T cells, or PBMCs came the material, which was cDNA or gDNA.

This clone has more than one count but fewer than ten. Looked up from germline, CDR1 is LNHDA and CDR2 is SQIVND (reference sequence). V was pared by 3 bases and J by 10 bases, with 18 bases between. The CDR3 consists of 14 residues. The data were produced by immunoSEQ multiplex PCR, yet TCRdb's version contains in-frame clones alone and is incomplete. The sample lists 250,000 to 300,000 clones, 75% to 90% occurring once. Sequencing was carried out using peripheral blood. This TCR was sampled from a woman aged 50 to 60 who had recovered from COVID-19. This chain uses TRBV19 with TRBJ1-1, with a tentative D call TRBD1 (6 bases). CDR3 bases: TGTGCCAGTAGTATCTTCAACCGGGGCAGGGGAGCTTTCTTT. It translates to CASSIFNRGRGAFF.